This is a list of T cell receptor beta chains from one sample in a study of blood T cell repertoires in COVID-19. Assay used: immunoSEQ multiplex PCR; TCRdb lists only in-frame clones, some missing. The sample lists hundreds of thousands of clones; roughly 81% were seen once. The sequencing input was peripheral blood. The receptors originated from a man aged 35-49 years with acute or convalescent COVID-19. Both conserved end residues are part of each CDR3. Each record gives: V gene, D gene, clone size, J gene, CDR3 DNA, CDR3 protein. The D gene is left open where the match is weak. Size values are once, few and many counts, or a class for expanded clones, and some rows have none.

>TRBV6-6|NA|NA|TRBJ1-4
TGTGCCAGCGAATGGGCCGCAACTAATGAAAAACTGTTTTTT
CASEWAATNEKLFF
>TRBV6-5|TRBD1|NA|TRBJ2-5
TGTGCCAGCAGTCTTCACAGGGGGCTGGGAGAGACCCAGTACTTC
CASSLHRGLGETQYF
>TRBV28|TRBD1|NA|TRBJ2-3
TGTGCCAGCAGCCTCACAAGGACAGGGGCAGTGGCAGATACGCAGTATTTT
CASSLTRTGAVADTQYF
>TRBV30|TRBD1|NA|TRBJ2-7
TGTGCCTGGAGTCCTTACAGGGGTCACGAGCAGTACTTC
CAWSPYRGHEQYF
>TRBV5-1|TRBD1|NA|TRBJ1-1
TGCGCCAGCAGCGCCCGTGACAGGGGCGCAAATGCTACTGAAGCTTTCTTT
CASSARDRGANATEAFF
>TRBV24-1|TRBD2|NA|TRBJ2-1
TGTGCCACCAGTGACCCGGGACTAAATGAGCAGTTCTTC
CATSDPGLNEQFF
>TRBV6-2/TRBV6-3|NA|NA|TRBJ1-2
TGTGCCAGCAGCCCCACAGGGCCCTCGGGCTACACCTTC
CASSPTGPSGYTF
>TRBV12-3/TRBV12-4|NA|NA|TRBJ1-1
TGTGCCAGCAGTTTGGTCAGATACACTGAAGCTTTCTTT
CASSLVRYTEAFF
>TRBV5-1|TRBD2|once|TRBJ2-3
TGCGCCAGCAGCTTGGGCCCAGCGGGGGGGCCAGATACGCAGTATTTT
CASSLGPAGGPDTQYF
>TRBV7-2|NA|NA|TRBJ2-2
TGTGCCAGCAGCTTAACTGGCGGGAAAAACACCGGGGAGCTGTTTTTT
CASSLTGGKNTGELFF
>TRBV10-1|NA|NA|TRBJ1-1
TGCGCCAGCAGTGAGTCGTCAGGGAACACTGAAGCTTTCTTT
CASSESSGNTEAFF
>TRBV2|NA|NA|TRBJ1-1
TGTGCCAGCAGTTGGACAGCTGGTAACACTGAAGCTTTCTTT
CASSWTAGNTEAFF
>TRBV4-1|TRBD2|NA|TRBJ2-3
TGCGCCAGCAGCCAAGTGTCTAGCGGGGGGAATACGCAGTATTTT
CASSQVSSGGNTQYF
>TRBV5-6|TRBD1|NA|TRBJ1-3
TGTGCCAGCAGCCCTGGACAGGCTGGAAACACCATATATTTT
CASSPGQAGNTIYF
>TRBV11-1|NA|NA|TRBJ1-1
TGTGCCAGCAGCTACGGGTTGAACACTGAAGCTTTCTTT
CASSYGLNTEAFF
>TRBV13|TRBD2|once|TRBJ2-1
TGTGCCAGCAGCTTGTGGGCGGGGGGCCACTCCTACAATGAGCAGTTCTTC
CASSLWAGGHSYNEQFF
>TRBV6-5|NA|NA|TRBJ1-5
TGTGCCAGCAGCCGATCAGGGGATCAGCCCCAGCATTTT
CASSRSGDQPQHF
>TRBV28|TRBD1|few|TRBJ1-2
TGTGCCAGCAGTTTCCTGGACAGGGGTGGGTATGGCTACACCTTC
CASSFLDRGGYGYTF
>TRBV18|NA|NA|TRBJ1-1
TGTGCCAGCTCACCACAGGGCGGCGGGAGCACTGAAGCTTTCTTT
CASSPQGGGSTEAFF
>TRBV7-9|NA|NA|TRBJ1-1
TGTGCCAGCAGCTTAACCGGGATGGCTTTCTTT
CASSLTGMAFF
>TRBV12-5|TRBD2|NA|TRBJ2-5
TGTGCTAGTGGTTTTAGCGGGGAACAAGAGACCCAGTACTTC
CASGFSGEQETQYF
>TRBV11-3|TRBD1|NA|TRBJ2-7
TGTGCCAGCAGCTTGGACAGGGAACACGAGCAGTACTTC
CASSLDREHEQYF
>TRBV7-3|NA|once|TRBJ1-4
TGTGCCAGCAGCCTCGGACAGCCCGAAACCCCAACTAATGAAAAACTGTTTTTT
CASSLGQPETPTNEKLFF
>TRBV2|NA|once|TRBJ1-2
TGTGCCAGCATAAGGACACCACTTACGTATGGCTACACCTTC
CASIRTPLTYGYTF
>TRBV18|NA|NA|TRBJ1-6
TGTGCCAGCTCGACAGGTGAAACTGGACCCCTCCACTTT
CASSTGETGPLHF
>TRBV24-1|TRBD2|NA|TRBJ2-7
TGTGCCACCAGTCGGGGGGACGGAGCGACCTACGAGCAGTACTTC
CATSRGDGATYEQYF
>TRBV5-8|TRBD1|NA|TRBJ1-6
TGTGCCAGCAGCTTGAGGGACAGTAATTCACCCCTCCACTTT
CASSLRDSNSPLHF
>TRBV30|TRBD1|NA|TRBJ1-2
TGTGCCTGGGCTAATTGGGACAGTCTTAGGGGCTACACCTTC
CAWANWDSLRGYTF
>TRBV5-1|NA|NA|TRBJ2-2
TGCGCCAGCAGCTCCAATACCGGGGGCACCGGGGAGCTGTTTTTT
CASSSNTGGTGELFF
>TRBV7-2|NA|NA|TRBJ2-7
TGTGCCAGCGACCCGTGGGGGGGCGCCTACGAGCAGTACTTC
CASDPWGGAYEQYF
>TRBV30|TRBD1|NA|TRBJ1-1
TGTGCCTGGGACAGGGGAGTTGGTGAAGCTTTCTTT
CAWDRGVGEAFF
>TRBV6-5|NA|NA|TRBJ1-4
TGTGCCAGCAGGCGATTATCAACTAATGAAAAACTGTTTTTT
CASRRLSTNEKLFF
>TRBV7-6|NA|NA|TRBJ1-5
TGTGCCAGCAGCTTAGCCCCGGGAGGATTGAGGCCCCAGCATTTT
CASSLAPGGLRPQHF
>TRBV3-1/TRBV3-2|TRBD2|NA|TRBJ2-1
TGTGCCAGCAGCCAAGCGGGGGGGCTCATCAATGAGCAGTTCTTC
CASSQAGGLINEQFF
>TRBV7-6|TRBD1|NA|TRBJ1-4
TGTGCATCGGGGGGACAGGGGGCTTTGGGAGCTAATGAAAAACTGTTTTTT
CASGGQGALGANEKLFF
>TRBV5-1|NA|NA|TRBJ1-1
TGCGCCAGCCGGGAAGTCATGAACACTGAAGCTTTCTTT
CASREVMNTEAFF
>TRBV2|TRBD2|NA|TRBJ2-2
TGTGCCAGCAAACGAGACCCGGGACTAGCGGGGACCGCCGGGGAGCTGTTTTTT
CASKRDPGLAGTAGELFF
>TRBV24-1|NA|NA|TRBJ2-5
TGTGCCACTAGGGGTTCCGGAGAGACCCAGTACTTC
CATRGSGETQYF